A single sample gave rise to the 23 T cell receptor beta chains below, sequenced in a study of regulatory T cells in long-lasting Graves disease. Construction of the TCR beta libraries employed iRepertoire HTBI primers in conjunction with Arm-PCR of CDR3 regions. Via MiXCR, TCRdb re-called the multiplex PCR reads, giving one row per CDR3 protein. The table records around 250,000 distinct CDR3 sequences, approximately 20% of them present only once. The sample's time point: newly diagnosed GD, antithyroid drugs for less than 3 months. Researchers made the TCR library from RNA that was extracted from PBMCs. The source was peripheral blood mononuclear cells (PBMCs), collected at new diagnosis, from a patient treated with antithyroid drugs. The receptors shown here come from a female donor with Graves disease.

At least ten counts were recorded for this clonotype. This rearrangement joins TRBV5-6 to TRBJ1-1; D is unresolved. V lost 4 bases and J lost 6, with 7 bases in between. The CDR3 runs to 11 residues. Germline V gives CDR1 SGHDT, CDR2 YYEEEE. This CDR3 reads CASSRTAEAFF. In nucleotides, the CDR3 is TGTGCCAGCAGCCGGACCGCTGAAGCTTTCTTT.

This clonotype has only a few counts. The chain links TRBV6-4 to TRBJ2-2; 9 bases are shared with TRBD2. V lost 2 bases, J lost 4 bases, and 5 bases stayed unmatched. The CDR3 has 16 residues. From germline, CDR1 is MRHNA and CDR2 SNTAGT. CDR3 residues: CASSDGGRAGTGELFF. For the CDR3, the DNA is TGTGCCAGCAGTGACGGCGGGAGGGCCGGCACCGGGGAGCTGTTTTTT.

The rearrangement uses TRBV6-1 and TRBJ1-2; TRBD1 aligns across 11 bases. Germline-derived CDR1 and CDR2 are MNHNS and SASEGT. The CDR3 sequence is 15 residues long. V dropped 10 bases and J dropped 4; count of bases not matched to a gene: 11. This CDR3 is CAITPGTGGTYGYTF. The CDR3 DNA reads as TGTGCCATAACCCCCGGGACAGGGGGGACCTATGGCTACACCTTC.

This clonotype was counted many times. This chain links TRBV7-2 with TRBJ1-1; 8 bases are shared with TRBD1. This CDR3 has 15 amino acids. CDR1 and CDR2 (germline): SGHTA, FQGNSA. After removal of 2 bases from V and 5 bases from J, the junction contained 7 bases not matched to a gene. This chain's CDR3 is CASSLTQGARTEAFF. The DNA of the CDR3 is TGTGCCAGCAGCTTAACCCAGGGGGCTCGGACTGAAGCTTTCTTT.

The chain is built from TRBV7-2 and TRBJ1-1; D remains unclear. V dropped 5 bases and J dropped 9 bases, with 19 bases sitting between them. The CDR3 loop spans 14 amino acids. CDR1 is SGHTA, CDR2 FQGNSA, per germline. The DNA for the CDR3 is TGTGCCAGCAGCCAGGAAGTATCGTGGACTAAAGCTTTCTTT. Amino acid sequence: CASSQEVSWTKAFF.

This rearrangement joins TRBV18 to TRBJ2-7, with D maybe TRBD1 (6 bases). This CDR3 comprises 12 residues. Trimming pared 3 bases from V and 6 bases from J, leaving 9 bases between. Looked up from germline, CDR1 is KGHSH and CDR2 is LQKENI. CDR3 region: CASSPDSLEQYF. CDR3 coding DNA: TGTGCCAGCTCACCGGACAGTCTCGAGCAGTACTTC.

This clonotype was counted many times. The chain is built from TRBV7-8 and TRBJ2-3, with a tentative D call TRBD1 (6 bases). From germline, CDR1 is SGHVS and CDR2 FQNEAQ. CDR3 length equals 17 residues. Trimming pared 5 bases from V and 2 bases from J, leaving 20 bases between. CDR3 loop: CASSPTVGADLTDTQYF. CDR3 nucleotide sequence: TGTGCCAGCAGCCCCACTGTGGGGGCGGATCTCACAGATACGCAGTATTTT.

This chain connects TRBV24-1 to TRBJ2-1; the match to TRBD2 covers 9 bases. V was clipped by 10 bases and J by 2 bases; unmatched bases: 11. The CDR3 consists of 16 residues. CDR1 is KGHDR and CDR2 is SFDVKD in the germline V gene. CDR3 sequence: CATASGRRETYNEQFF. As DNA, the CDR3 is TGTGCCACTGCCAGCGGGAGGAGGGAAACCTACAATGAGCAGTTCTTC.

The rearrangement links TRBV12-5 to TRBJ2-1; 11 bases line up with TRBD2. The V gene's germline CDR1 is LGHNT and CDR2 FRNRAP. Germline trimming cut 5 bases from V and 4 bases from J; bases unmatched to any gene: 10. There are 17 residues in the CDR3. For the CDR3, the DNA is TGTGCTAGTGGTCCACAACGAGGGACTAGCGGTTACAATGAGCAGTTCTTC. It is translated as CASGPQRGTSGYNEQFF. Using reference TRBV12-5 and TRBJ2-1 for the parts outside the CDR3, the full variable domain is DARVTQTPRHKVTEMGQEVTMRCQPILGHNTVFWYRQTMMQGLELLAYFRNRAPLDDSGMPKDRFSAEMPDATLATLKIQPSEPRDSAVYFCASGPQRGTSGYNEQFFGPGTRLTVL.

This clonotype was observed at least ten times. The chain joins TRBV24-1 to TRBJ1-5; no reliable D call. The germline V and J ends were trimmed by 0 bases and 6 bases, with 20 bases remaining between them. Looked up from germline, CDR1 is KGHDR and CDR2 is SFDVKD. The CDR3 sequence is 18 residues long. The CDR3 nucleotides are TGTGCCACCAGTGATTTGCTACTCGAGCGGGTGGTTCGTCAGCCCCAGCATTTT. Translated, it gives CATSDLLLERVVRQPQHF.

This clonotype was recorded at least ten times. The chain has TRBV5-5 and TRBJ1-2, with D hard to call. This CDR3 spans 14 amino acids. Trimming left V 0 bases short and J 4 bases short, with 10 bases between. Germline CDR1 SGHKS, CDR2 YYEKEE (reference sequence). CDR3 residues: CASSLATMGYGYTF. As DNA, the CDR3 is TGTGCCAGCAGCTTGGCTACCATGGGCTATGGCTACACCTTC.

Many counts were recorded for this clonotype. V and J are TRBV28 and TRBJ1-6; the D gene is possibly TRBD1 (6 bases). In germline, CDR1 is MDHEN, CDR2 SYDVKM. CDR3 length: 15 residues. Trimming removed 2 bases from V and 6 bases from J, with 11 bases in between. CDR3 coding DNA: TGTGCCAGCAGTTTAGGCAGGGGTGGTAATTCACCCCTCCACTTT. Translating gives CASSLGRGGNSPLHF. Variable domain in full (rest from reference TRBV28 and TRBJ1-6): DVKVTQSSRYLVKRTGEKVFLECVQDMDHENMFWYRQDPGLGLRLIYFSYDVKMKEKGDIPEGYSVSREKKERFSLILESASTNQTSMYLCASSLGRGGNSPLHFGNGTRLTVT.

The chain employs TRBV27 and TRBJ1-3; 7 bases align to TRBD1. Losses at the gene ends were 5 bases for V and 2 bases for J; bases not matched to a gene: 6. From germline, CDR1 is MNHEY and CDR2 SMNVEV (reference sequence). The CDR3 runs 15 residues. The CDR3, as DNA: TGTGCCAGCAGTCCGGGCCAGGGGGCTGGAAACACCATATATTTT. Its translation is CASSPGQGAGNTIYF.

V usage is TRBV6-5 and J usage is TRBJ2-2; no clear D. The CDR3 covers 15 residues. V was pared by 2 bases and J by 2 bases, with 9 bases between. Germline V gives CDR1 MNHEY, CDR2 SVGAGI. CDR3: CASSYLHPNTGELFF. CDR3 nucleotide sequence: TGTGCCAGCAGTTACCTACATCCCAACACCGGGGAGCTGTTTTTT.

Ten or more counts support this clonotype. The rearrangement joins TRBV12-3 or TRBV12-4 to TRBJ1-2; the D is unclear. This CDR3 region has 14 residues. Trimming took off 0 bases at V and 2 bases at J, with 7 bases between the two ends. CDR3 loop: CASSLARQNYGYTF. Written as DNA, the CDR3 is TGTGCCAGCAGTTTAGCGCGGCAGAACTATGGCTACACCTTC.

This clonotype was observed at least ten times. This chain uses TRBV20-1 with TRBJ2-5; 9 nucleotides line up with TRBD1. The trim removed 5 bases at V and 5 bases at J, leaving 6 bases unmatched. This CDR3 contains 13 residues. Germline lookup yields CDR1 DFQATT and CDR2 SNEGSKA (reference sequence). CDR3 DNA sequence: TGCAGTGCTCCTCACAGGGGGCTGGAGACCCAGTACTTC. This gives the protein CSAPHRGLETQYF.

Concerning this clonotype itself: A far larger clone is only one base removed, so a read error is likely. The missing conserved phenylalanine or tryptophan at the end of this CDR3 makes a read error likely. This rearrangement joins TRBV11-3 to TRBJ2-5; D might be TRBD1 (6 bases). Between the trimmed V and J ends, which lost 8 bases and 3 bases, there was a span of 13 bases. The CDR3 is 13 amino acids. The germline gives CDR1 SGHNT, CDR2 YENEEA. Here the CDR3 DNA reads TGTGCCAGCCATGGACAGATGGAAGAGACCCAGTACTTG. Translation gives CASHGQMEETQYL.

This chain joins TRBV6-2 or TRBV6-3 and TRBJ2-1, with 10 bases fitting TRBD2. The CDR3 runs 17 residues. Germline loops: CDR1 MNHEY, CDR2 SVGEGT. V lost 5 bases and J lost 6; bases outside the gene matches: 13. The CDR3: CASSLTPSGRMSNEQFF. Here the CDR3 DNA reads TGTGCCAGCAGTCTCACTCCTAGCGGGAGAATGTCCAATGAGCAGTTCTTC.

Only one count was recorded for this clonotype. CDR3 bases: TGTGCCAGCAGGGACAGGGTAGGCACAGATACGCAGTATTTT. It translates to CASRDRVGTDTQYF. The J gene is TRBJ2-3, the V gene TRBV2, with 8 bases identical to TRBD1. CDR3 size: 14 residues. Unmatched junction bases numbered 3, after V lost 6 bases and J lost 1 base. Germline V gives CDR1 SNHLY, CDR2 FYNNEI.

This clonotype was recorded at least ten times. V usage is TRBV20-1 and J usage is TRBJ1-1; tentative D call: TRBD1 (5 bases). This CDR3 has 13 residues. The V and J ends lost 1 base and 2 bases respectively, with 8 bases between them. The germline gives CDR1 DFQATT, CDR2 SNEGSKA (reference sequence). DNA of the CDR3: TGCAGTGCTAGAGCTGACAGTAACACTGAAGCTTTCTTT. It encodes CSARADSNTEAFF.

This clonotype has a count of ten or more. The chain joins TRBV6-2 or TRBV6-3 to TRBJ1-5; the match to TRBD1 covers 8 bases. The CDR3 is made up of 14 amino acids. Per germline, CDR1 MNHEY and CDR2 SVGEGT. Trimming cost V 4 bases and J 4 bases; bases outside gene matches: 3. This CDR3 reads CASSFDRGNQPQHF. The CDR3 DNA sequence: TGTGCCAGCAGTTTCGACAGGGGTAATCAGCCCCAGCATTTT.

This clonotype has more than one count but fewer than ten. The rearrangement uses TRBV6-1 and TRBJ2-7; possibly TRBD2 for D (5 bases). This CDR3 is built from 10 residues. The V and J ends lost 7 bases and 5 bases respectively, with 6 bases between them. Looked up from germline, CDR1 is MNHNS and CDR2 is SASEGT. The DNA of the CDR3 is TGTGCCAGCATCGGGAACGAGCAGTACTTC. This encodes CASIGNEQYF.

The CDR3 protein is CASSHDRGSSYNEQFF. In DNA, the CDR3 is TGTGCCAGCAGTCATGACAGGGGGAGCTCCTACAATGAGCAGTTCTTC. The genes are TRBV28 and TRBJ2-1; 9 nucleotides line up with TRBD1. The CDR3 sequence is 16 residues long. V trimming: 5 bases; J trimming: 0 bases; junction bases outside the gene matches: 5. The germline V gene encodes CDR1 MDHEN and CDR2 SYDVKM.